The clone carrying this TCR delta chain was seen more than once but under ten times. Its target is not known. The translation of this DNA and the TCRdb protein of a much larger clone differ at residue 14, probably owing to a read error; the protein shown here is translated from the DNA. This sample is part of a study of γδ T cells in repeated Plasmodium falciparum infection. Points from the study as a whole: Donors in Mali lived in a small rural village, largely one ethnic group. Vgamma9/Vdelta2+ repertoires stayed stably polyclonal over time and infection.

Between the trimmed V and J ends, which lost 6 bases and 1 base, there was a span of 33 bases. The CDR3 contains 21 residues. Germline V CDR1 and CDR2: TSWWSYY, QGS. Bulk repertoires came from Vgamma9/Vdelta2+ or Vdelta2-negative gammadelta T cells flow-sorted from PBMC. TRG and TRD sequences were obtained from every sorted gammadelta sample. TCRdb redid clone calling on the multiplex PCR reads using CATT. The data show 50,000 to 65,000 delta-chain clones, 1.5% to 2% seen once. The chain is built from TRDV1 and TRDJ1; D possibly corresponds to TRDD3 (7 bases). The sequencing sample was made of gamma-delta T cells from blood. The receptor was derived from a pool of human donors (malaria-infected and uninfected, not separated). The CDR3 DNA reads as TGTGCTCTTGGTCCCCTCCAACCCTCCATCCTACTGGGGAATGCCACCGATAAACTCATCTTT. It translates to CALGPLQPSILLGNATDKLIF.